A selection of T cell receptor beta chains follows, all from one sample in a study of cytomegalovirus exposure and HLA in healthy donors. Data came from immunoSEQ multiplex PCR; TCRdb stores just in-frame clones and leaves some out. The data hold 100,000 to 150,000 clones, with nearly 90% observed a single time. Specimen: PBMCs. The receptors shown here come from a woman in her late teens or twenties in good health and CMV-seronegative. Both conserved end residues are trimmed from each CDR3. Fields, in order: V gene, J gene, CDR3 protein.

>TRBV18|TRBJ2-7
ASSPDRSHYEQY
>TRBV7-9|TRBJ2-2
ASSLAGSGQGNTGELF
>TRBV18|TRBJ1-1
ASSPGDRVVTEAF
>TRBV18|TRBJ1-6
ASSADRDSPLH
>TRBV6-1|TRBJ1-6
ASSGPGTGLSPLH
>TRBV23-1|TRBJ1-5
ASSHRPNRDLGIHSNQPQH
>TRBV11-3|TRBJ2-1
ASSLRGSGGEQF
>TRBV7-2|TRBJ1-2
ASSPRQVSLGYT
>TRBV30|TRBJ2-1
AWTPGGAGNEQF
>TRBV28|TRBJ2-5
ASNKGRGETQY
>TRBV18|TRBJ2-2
ASHDRSGELF
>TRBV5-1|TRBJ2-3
ASSSVQRTYTDTQY
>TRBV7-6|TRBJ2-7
ASSLGAGDYEQY
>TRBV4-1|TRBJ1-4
ASSQEGTGGLGKLF
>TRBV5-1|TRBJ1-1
ASSLLGGGNTEAF
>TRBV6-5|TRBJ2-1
ASSLRGSGGSPLF
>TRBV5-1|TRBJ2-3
ASSLPGLAGITDTQY
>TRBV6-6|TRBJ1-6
ASSPPGTGSPLH
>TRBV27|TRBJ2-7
ASSLTGTGTYEQY
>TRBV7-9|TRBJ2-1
ASSTSGRAYNEQF
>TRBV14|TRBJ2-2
ASSQIGTRTFAGELF
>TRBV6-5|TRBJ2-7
ASRSGSTYEQY
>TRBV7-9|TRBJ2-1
ASSSGSGDYNEQF
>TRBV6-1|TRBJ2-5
ASSERDARRETQY
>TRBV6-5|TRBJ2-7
ASSYSPGRGPEQY
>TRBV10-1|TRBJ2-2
ASSDRGLAGDTGELF